What follows are 20 T cell receptor beta chains derived from one specimen sequenced in a study of blood T cell repertoires in COVID-19. This table comes from immunoSEQ multiplex PCR, and its TCRdb copy is limited to in-frame clones, with some not included. The sample lists about 250,000 clones, over 80% occurring once. Sequenced: PBMCs or T cells enriched from blood (not recorded which). These receptors originate from a woman aged 40 to 49 who had been exposed to COVID-19.

The chain combines TRBV11-2 with TRBJ2-3; TRBD1 might be the D (6 bases). The CDR3 is 13 amino acids. Germline V gene sequence: CDR1 SGHAT, CDR2 FQNNGV. V lost 0 bases and J 6 bases, leaving 7 bases between the germline ends. CDR3 protein: CASSLEGADTQYF. In nucleotides, the CDR3 is TGTGCCAGCAGCTTAGAGGGGGCGGATACGCAGTATTTT.

This chain links TRBV30 with TRBJ1-1; TRBD1 agrees at 8 bases. CDR1 is GTSNPN, CDR2 SVGIG, per germline (reference sequence). V shed 2 bases and J 3 bases; nucleotides not matched to a gene: 5. The CDR3 is made up of 14 amino acids. In nucleotides, the CDR3 is TGTGCCTGGAGTCAACAGGGGGTGGACACTGAAGCTTTCTTT. As protein: CAWSQQGVDTEAFF.

The CDR3 protein is CASSQDPRVRGYTF. The CDR3 nucleotides are TGTGCCAGCAGCCAAGATCCCAGGGTACGTGGCTACACCTTC. The chain joins TRBV3-1 (or the pseudogene TRBV3-2) to TRBJ1-2; tentative D call: TRBD1 (5 bases). This CDR3 contains 14 residues. Germline CDR1 LGHDT, CDR2 YNNKEL (reference sequence). The V gene lost 0 bases and the J gene lost 7 bases, with 12 bases spanning the gap.

This chain links TRBV4-3 with TRBJ1-1, with D possibly TRBD1 on 6 matching bases. The germline CDR1 and CDR2 sequences are LGHNA and YSLEER. The V gene lost 0 bases and the J gene lost 2 bases, with 10 bases spanning the gap. The CDR3 is 15 amino acids. CDR3 protein: CASSQEWTANTEAFF. The CDR3 nucleotides read TGCGCCAGCAGCCAAGAATGGACAGCCAACACTGAAGCTTTCTTT.

This chain joins TRBV7-2 and TRBJ1-1; maybe TRBD1 (6 bases). Germline CDR1 reads SGHTA; CDR2 reads FQGNSA. Trimming left V 1 base short and J 4 bases short, with 13 bases between. CDR3 length: 15 residues. The CDR3 protein is CASSLVGARGTEAFF. Written as DNA, the CDR3 is TGTGCCAGCAGCTTAGTGGGGGCCCGGGGCACTGAAGCTTTCTTT. Filled out from reference TRBV7-2 and TRBJ1-1, the complete variable domain reads GAGVSQSPSNKVTEKGKDVELRCDPISGHTALYWYRQSLGQGLEFLIYFQGNSAPDKSGLPSDRFSAERTGGSVSTLTIQRTQQEDSAVYLCASSLVGARGTEAFFGQGTRLTVV.

The chain combines TRBV7-3 with TRBJ2-5; TRBD2 aligns across 9 bases. The ends lost 4 bases at V and 5 bases at J; junction bases unmatched: 8. CDR1 is SGHTA and CDR2 is FQGTGA in the germline V gene. The length of the CDR3 is 15 residues. The CDR3 loop is CASSSLAGAGETQYF. The CDR3 DNA reads as TGTGCCAGCAGCTCGTTAGCGGGGGCTGGGGAGACCCAGTACTTC.

As regards this clone: Other DNA sequences of this sample code for an identical CDR3. The chain is built from TRBV7-9 and TRBJ1-5; 7 bases agree with TRBD1. This CDR3 is 14 amino acids long. V lost 5 bases, J lost 4 bases, and 5 bases stayed unmatched. The germline CDR1 and CDR2 sequences are SEHNR and FQNEAQ (reference sequence). DNA of the CDR3: TGTGCCAGCAGCCGACAGGGTCTAAATCAGCCCCAGCATTTT. Translation: CASSRQGLNQPQHF.

V usage is TRBV28 and J usage is TRBJ1-3; the match to TRBD1 covers 7 bases. Germline V gene lookup returns CDR1 MDHEN and CDR2 SYDVKM. The V and J ends lost 3 bases and 2 bases, in that order; junction bases with no gene match: 4. The CDR3 runs to 15 residues. CDR3 loop: CASSLAGGTGNTIYF. The CDR3 coding sequence is TGTGCCAGCAGTTTGGCAGGGGGTACTGGAAACACCATATATTTT.

The chain combines TRBV7-9 with TRBJ1-3; D gene ambiguous. This CDR3 region has 14 residues. The V and J ends lost 5 bases and 1 base respectively, with 9 bases between them. Germline lookup yields CDR1 SEHNR and CDR2 FQNEAQ (reference sequence). In DNA, the CDR3 is TGTGCCAGCAGCCCACTTACTTCTGGAAACACCATATATTTT. Protein sequence: CASSPLTSGNTIYF.

Notes on this clone: Other DNA sequences in the sample encode the same CDR3. The chain couples TRBV9 to TRBJ1-2, with a possible D match to TRBD1 (5 bases). The CDR3 is made up of 14 amino acids. The germline CDR1 and CDR2 sequences are SGDLS and YYNGEE. V lost 3 bases to trimming and J lost 0 bases, with 9 bases between them. CDR3 sequence (DNA): TGTGCCAGCAGCGGAGCGGGGGCTAACTATGGCTACACCTTC. It translates to CASSGAGANYGYTF. The full variable domain, in which reference TRBV9 and TRBJ1-2 provide the parts outside the CDR3, is DSGVTQTPKHLITATGQRVTLRCSPRSGDLSVYWYQQSLDQGLQFLIQYYNGEERAKGNILERFSAQQFPDLHSELNLSSLELGDSALYFCASSGAGANYGYTFGSGTRLTVV.

This chain joins TRBV28 and TRBJ2-7; 8 bases agree with TRBD1. V trimming: 4 bases; J trimming: 2 bases; junction bases outside the gene matches: 4. CDR1 is MDHEN, CDR2 SYDVKM, per germline. The CDR3 consists of 14 residues. The CDR3 reads CASSSPTGAYEQYV. The CDR3 nucleotides are TGTGCCAGCAGTTCCCCGACAGGGGCCTACGAGCAGTACGTC.

This rearrangement joins TRBV9 to TRBJ1-6, with TRBD1 matching 8 bases. V dropped 4 bases and J dropped 7; count of bases not matched to a gene: 7. The CDR3 is 15 amino acids. Looked up from germline, CDR1 is SGDLS and CDR2 is YYNGEE. CDR3 in DNA: TGTGCCAGCAGCTCCCGGACAGGGCGAAATTCACCCCTCCACTTT. It is translated as CASSSRTGRNSPLHF.

V usage is TRBV5-4 and J usage is TRBJ1-2, with TRBD1 matching 7 bases. The germline V gene encodes CDR1 SGHNT and CDR2 YYREEE (reference sequence). The length of the CDR3 is 12 residues. V lost 5 bases, J lost 4 bases, and 2 bases stayed unmatched. CDR3 coding DNA: TGTGCCAGCAGGAGACAGGGCTATGGCTACACCTTC. As protein: CASRRQGYGYTF.

V and J are TRBV14 and TRBJ2-7; tentative D call: TRBD1 (6 bases). Germline-derived CDR1 and CDR2 are SGHDN and FVKESK. The CDR3 has 16 residues. With 0 bases removed from V and 5 bases from J, the gap between germline ends came to 17 bases. CDR3 bases: TGTGCCAGCAGCCAAGATTTAGGTGGGACAATTCACGAGCAGTACGTC. It translates to CASSQDLGGTIHEQYV.

The chain links TRBV7-2 to TRBJ2-2; the match to TRBD1 covers 9 bases. The ends lost 7 bases at V and 7 bases at J; junction bases unmatched: 4. Per germline, CDR1 SGHTA and CDR2 FQGNSA. This CDR3 is built from 13 residues. The CDR3 loop is CASKRQGGGELFF. CDR3 coding DNA: TGTGCCAGCAAGCGACAGGGGGGCGGGGAGCTGTTTTTT.

The table lists this clone with a count of one. This rearrangement joins TRBV5-5 to TRBJ2-7; 7 positions agree with TRBD1. CDR3 length: 14 amino acids. After removal of 2 bases from V and 2 bases from J, the junction contained 4 bases not matched to a gene. Germline CDR1 is SGHKS and CDR2 is YYEKEE (reference sequence). CDR3 residues: CASSFRTGTYEQYV. The CDR3 DNA is TGTGCCAGCAGCTTCCGGACAGGAACCTACGAGCAGTACGTC.

This clone was seen once. V gene TRBV3-1 (or the pseudogene TRBV3-2) combines with J gene TRBJ1-6; D gene ambiguous. Between the trimmed V and J ends, which lost 8 bases and 0 bases, there was a span of 14 bases. CDR1 and CDR2 from the germline V gene are LGHDT and YNNKEL (reference sequence). The CDR3 totals 16 residues. CDR3 sequence reads: CASLPAPSSYNSPLHF. The DNA for the CDR3 is TGTGCCAGCCTCCCTGCGCCGAGCTCCTATAATTCACCCCTCCACTTT.

Here the CDR3 DNA reads TGTGCCAGCAGCGCCAGGACAGGCTATGGCTACACCTTC. This sequence encodes CASSARTGYGYTF. The gene calls are TRBV2 and TRBJ1-2, with 7 positions matching TRBD1. Germline CDR1 reads SNHLY; CDR2 reads FYNNEI. This CDR3 region has 13 residues. Trimming at V came to 6 bases and at J to 4 bases, leaving 5 bases not matched to a gene.

This rearrangement joins TRBV18 to TRBJ2-7; D may be TRBD1 (6 bases). With 3 bases removed from V and 7 bases from J, the gap between germline ends came to 19 bases. This CDR3 is built from 15 residues. Germline-derived CDR1 and CDR2 are KGHSH and LQKENI. CDR3 protein: CASSPLQGSVVEQYF. DNA for the CDR3: TGTGCCAGCTCACCGTTACAGGGATCTGTGGTAGAGCAGTACTTC.

With respect to this clone: In the same sample, other DNA sequences code for this CDR3. V usage is TRBV24-1 and J usage is TRBJ1-2; 7 bases are shared with TRBD1. Germline V gene data show CDR1 as KGHDR and CDR2 as SFDVKD. J gave up 2 bases and V 4 bases, and 0 bases lay outside the gene matches. This CDR3 contains 13 residues. The CDR3 coding sequence is TGTGCCACCAGTGAGACAGGGAACTATGGCTACACCTTC. Translation gives CATSETGNYGYTF.